The present T cell receptor beta chain was sequenced within a study of T cell responses to AZD1222 COVID-19 vaccine. Study-wide results and caveats: An increase in Spike-specific TCR breadth and depth was observed after two AZD1222 doses. A mostly white British donor set with more females was recruited, and clonal diversity was possibly underestimated.

Details on this clone: Antigen specificity is unknown.

Sequenced by immunoSEQ multiplex PCR; TCRdb stores in-frame clones only, minus some. The table lists fewer than 95,000 clones, 89% of them singletons. Sequencing used peripheral blood, obtained 28 days after the second AZD1222 dose. The sequence was obtained from an adult who received the AZD1222 COVID-19 vaccine.

The CDR3 protein is CASSTTGMRGATEAFF. DNA of the CDR3: TGTGCCAGCTCAACGACAGGGATGAGGGGGGCAACTGAAGCTTTCTTT. The J gene is TRBJ1-1, the V gene TRBV18, with TRBD1 matching 7 bases. The trim removed 5 bases at V and 5 bases at J, leaving 14 bases unmatched. The CDR3 loop spans 16 amino acids. Germline CDR1 and CDR2: KGHSH and LQKENI.